A single T cell receptor (beta chain) is shown here with its context. What it binds is unknown. Trimming at V came to 0 bases and at J to 6 bases, leaving 12 bases not matched to a gene. CDR3 size: 17 residues. CDR1 is ENHRY, CDR2 SYGVKD, per germline. This entry comes from a study of post-analysis software for immune sequencing data. As for the study in general: Multiple sclerosis in the patients followed relapsing-remitting, secondary progressive and progressive-relapsing courses. Study-wide points: Samples from one preparation batch, clustered by F measure, grouped strongly together. TRBV5-6, TRBV5-1 and TRBV20-1 were among four or five TRBV segments more frequent in patients than controls.

cDNA libraries for TCR beta contained unique molecular identifiers. It was from roughly 0.93 to 9.6 million T cells that around 500,000 cDNA molecules came. Each CDR3 protein gets one entry after TCRdb re-called the PCR reads with MiXCR. Seen here are 800,000 to 950,000 distinct CDR3 sequences, roughly 58% observed once, and the top ten hold approximately 4.4%. The sequenced sample was blood. The chain uses TRBV10-3 and TRBJ1-2; 8 positions agree with TRBD1. This receptor was taken from a girl between 5 and 17 years old with multiple sclerosis. CDR3 DNA sequence: TGTGCCATCAGTGAGTCCGAGGATGGGCAGGGGGCGGATGGCTACACCTTC. Translated, it gives CAISESEDGQGADGYTF.